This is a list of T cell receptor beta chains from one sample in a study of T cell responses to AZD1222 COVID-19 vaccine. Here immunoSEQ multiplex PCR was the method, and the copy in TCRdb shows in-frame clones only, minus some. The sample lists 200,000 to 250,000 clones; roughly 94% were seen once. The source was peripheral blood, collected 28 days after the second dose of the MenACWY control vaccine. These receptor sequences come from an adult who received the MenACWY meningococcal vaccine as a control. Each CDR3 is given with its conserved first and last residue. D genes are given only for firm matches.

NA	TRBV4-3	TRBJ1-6	CASGRLGSPLHF	TGCGCCAGCGGGCGCCTCGGTTCACCCCTCCACTTT
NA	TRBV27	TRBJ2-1	CASSSRVNEQFF	TGTGCCAGCAGTTCCAGGGTAAATGAGCAGTTCTTC
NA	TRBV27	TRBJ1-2	CASASGGARGFYGYTF	TGTGCCAGCGCTTCGGGCGGTGCCAGGGGTTTCTATGGCTACACCTTC
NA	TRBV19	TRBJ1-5	CASSIWHYNQPQHF	TGTGCCAGTAGTATATGGCATTACAATCAGCCCCAGCATTTT
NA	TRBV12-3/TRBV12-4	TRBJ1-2	CASSLGYGYTF	TGTGCCAGCAGTTTGGGGTACGGCTACACCTTC
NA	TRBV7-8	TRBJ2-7	CASSSSIGYEQYF	TGTGCCAGCAGCTCCTCAATAGGATACGAGCAGTACTTC
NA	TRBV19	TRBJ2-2	CASSIGGTGELFF	TGTGCCAGTAGTATCGGGGGCACCGGGGAGCTGTTTTTT
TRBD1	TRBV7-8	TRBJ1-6	CASSPTDRPSYNSPLHF	TGTGCCAGCAGCCCAACGGACAGGCCCTCCTATAATTCACCCCTCCACTTT
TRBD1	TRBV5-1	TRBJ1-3	CASSLRSRGSGNTIYF	TGCGCCAGCAGCTTGCGTTCCAGGGGGTCTGGAAACACCATATATTTT
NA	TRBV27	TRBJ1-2	CASSSDGNYGYTF	TGTGCCAGCAGCTCCGACGGAAACTATGGCTACACCTTC
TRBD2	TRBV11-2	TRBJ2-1	CASSLRTSGTNEQFF	TGTGCCAGCAGCTTGCGGACTAGCGGCACCAATGAGCAGTTCTTC
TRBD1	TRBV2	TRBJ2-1	CASSGDRGGYNEQFF	TGTGCCAGCAGCGGGGACAGGGGGGGCTACAATGAGCAGTTCTTC
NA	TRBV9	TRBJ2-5	CASSPRLSGETQYF	TGTGCCAGCAGCCCCCGATTGTCGGGCGAGACCCAGTACTTC
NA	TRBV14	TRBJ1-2	CASSQDLNPSYGYTF	TGTGCCAGCAGCCAAGATCTGAACCCCTCCTATGGCTACACCTTC